This T cell receptor (beta chain) was obtained from a study of cytotoxic CD8 clonotypes in ibrutinib-treated CLL. Study details: Among patients, around 24 responded partially and 2 completely; about 14 then stayed remitted and around 12 progressed after median 68 months.

Researchers set a sequencing depth target of 1 in 200,000 to 1 in 1 million T cells. Clones were read by immunoSEQ multiplex PCR, and TCRdb kept only the in-frame ones, dropping some. The data show about 63,000 clones, less than 75% seen once. Overall study results and limits: The study found baseline clonality above age-matched healthy donors, tracking circulating CD8+ T-cell counts.

The CDR3 spans 15 residues. From germline, CDR1 is LNHNV and CDR2 YYDKDF (reference sequence). Trimming left V 0 bases short and J 3 bases short, with 9 bases between. Turning to this clone: Its antigen remains unidentified.

The chain carries TRBV15 and TRBJ2-1; D unclear. This TCR came from a human donor with chronic lymphocytic leukemia. The material sequenced was PBMCs, taken after 12 months of ibrutinib treatment. This chain's CDR3 is CATSRDDLIYNEQFF. The CDR3, as DNA: TGTGCCACCAGCAGAGATGATCTGATCTACAATGAGCAGTTCTTC.